The present T cell receptor (beta chain) was sequenced within a study of untreated major depressive disorder. About this clone: Its cognate antigen is unknown.

Profiling relied on immunoSEQ multiplex PCR, and the TCRdb table lists in-frame clones only, not all of them. The profile covers 10,000 to 15,000 clones, with 80% to 95% appearing a single time and 1.7% taken by the ten largest. The V and J ends lost 1 base and 4 bases respectively, with 17 bases between them. The germline V gene encodes CDR1 LNHDA and CDR2 SQIVND (reference sequence). This CDR3 has 17 amino acids. General study findings and limits: Sequencing comparisons covered only three preselected Vbeta families. TRBV05-01 (Vbeta 5.1) usage was higher in CD4+ T cells of depressed patients than controls. Generalizability is limited by the comparatively small study sample.

Excluded: major illness, comorbidity, regular medication, drug use, over 100 g alcohol weekly. Typically about 96% of enriched cells were CD4+. This sequence originates from a woman in her thirties with major depressive disorder. The rearrangement links TRBV19 to TRBJ2-1; D gene ambiguous. The sequenced sample was CD4+ T cells from PBMCs. This CDR3 reads CASSIGWFGRNYNEQFF. The CDR3 DNA reads TGTGCCAGTAGTATAGGGTGGTTCGGAAGAAATTACAATGAGCAGTTCTTC. Variable domain in full (rest from reference TRBV19 and TRBJ2-1): DGGITQSPKYLFRKEGQNVTLSCEQNLNHDAMYWYRQDPGQGLRLIYYSQIVNDFQKGDIAEGYSVSREKKESFPLTVTSAQKNPTAFYLCASSIGWFGRNYNEQFFGPGTRLTVL.